Ten or more counts support the clone carrying this TCR beta chain. What it binds is unknown. The CDR3 sequence is 15 residues long. V shed 3 bases and J 8 bases; nucleotides not matched to a gene: 12. Germline values: CDR1 DFQATT, CDR2 SNEGSKA (reference sequence). TCR beta libraries were built with iRepertoire HTBI primers and Arm-PCR of CDR3 regions. One entry per CDR3 protein, called by TCRdb with MiXCR from the multiplex PCR reads. The sample shows 400,000 to 450,000 distinct CDR3 sequences, about 16% of them seen only once. This entry belongs to a study of regulatory T cells in long-lasting Graves disease. Time point defined: newly diagnosed GD, antithyroid drugs for less than 3 months. After RNA was extracted from PBMCs, the TCR library was made from it. Findings of the study overall: With a small sample size, accuracy may have been reduced.

Another study also made use of these data, one on T cells in Graves' hyperthyroidism and ophthalmopathy.

The source of this sequence is a woman aged 25 to 45 with Graves disease. This chain connects TRBV20-1 to TRBJ2-1, with 8 nucleotides matching TRBD2. Material: peripheral blood mononuclear cells (PBMCs), obtained at new diagnosis, from a patient treated with antithyroid drugs. CDR3 sequence: CSASGRAPLNDEQFF. The DNA for the CDR3 is TGCAGTGCTAGCGGGAGGGCCCCGCTGAACGATGAGCAGTTCTTC.